Here is one TCR beta chain with its context. The antigen remains undetermined. It may be a read error: a sequence one base away is much more abundant. The data derive from a study of T-cell memory formation after mild COVID-19. General study points: Several responding clones turned up in pre-infection memory, indicating that cross-reactive memory may have taken part.

The TCR alpha and TCR beta cDNA libraries, bearing sample barcodes and UMIs, were generated by 5'RACE using constant-segment primers. MiXCR, run by TCRdb on the 5' RACE reads, gives a single entry per CDR3 protein. This sample yields about 190,000 distinct CDR3 sequences, of which about 10% are seen a single time; just over 3% belongs to the top ten. The CDR3 has 14 amino acids. The germline V gene encodes CDR1 SGHRS and CDR2 YFSETQ. This sequence was found in a man younger than 30 who had mild COVID-19 (a few samples of this study predate the infection). Cell type and time point are not known. This sequence joins TRBV5-1 and TRBJ2-5, with D perhaps assigned TRBD1 or TRBD2 (5 bases each). The specimen sequenced was PBMCs or a T cell subset sorted from them (not recorded which). The CDR3 protein is CSSSESGRQETQYF. The CDR3 coding sequence is TGCTCCAGCAGCGAATCGGGACGTCAAGAGACCCAGTACTTC.